Below, one T cell receptor beta chain is given with its context. This study enrolled people aged roughly 18 to 100 from about two dozen US geographic areas. Cohort 3 recovered donors had two negative PCRs, clearance, or symptom resolution. Germline loops: CDR1 KGHSH, CDR2 LQKENI. CDR3 size: 17 residues. Trimming at V came to 3 bases and at J to 4 bases, leaving 10 bases not matched to a gene. The data were taken from a study of blood T cell repertoires in COVID-19. Study information: The study drew acute and convalescent COVID-19 samples from the United States, Italy and Spain.

Per the authors' pipeline: From reference gene primer amplification, estimates of nucleated cell counts were derived. This table comes from immunoSEQ multiplex PCR, and its TCRdb copy is limited to in-frame clones, with some not included. V, J and clone size are those of that table, while D and trimming were read from the DNA. Here the sample spans more than 300,000 clones, about 85% being singletons. V usage is TRBV18 and J usage is TRBJ1-5; TRBD1 aligns across 9 bases. Specimen: PBMCs or T cells enriched from blood (not recorded which). This TCR was sampled from a woman aged 25-40 years who had recovered from COVID-19. CDR3 sequence: CASSPLGPGQGNQPQHF. The CDR3 bases are TGTGCCAGCTCACCCCTAGGGCCGGGACAGGGTAATCAGCCCCAGCATTTT.